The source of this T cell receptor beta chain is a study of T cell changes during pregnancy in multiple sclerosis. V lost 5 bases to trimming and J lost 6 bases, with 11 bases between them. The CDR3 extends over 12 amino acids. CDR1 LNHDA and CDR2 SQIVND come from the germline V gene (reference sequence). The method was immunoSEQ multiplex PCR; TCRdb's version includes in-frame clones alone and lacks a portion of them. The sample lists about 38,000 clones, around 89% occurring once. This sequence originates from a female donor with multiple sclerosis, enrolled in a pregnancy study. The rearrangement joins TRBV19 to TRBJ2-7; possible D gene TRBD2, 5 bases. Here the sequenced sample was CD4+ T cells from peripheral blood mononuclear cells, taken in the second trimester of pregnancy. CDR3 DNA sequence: TGTGCCAGTAGTTCGTACGGGGTCGAGCAGTACTTC. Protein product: CASSSYGVEQYF.